The TCR beta chain under discussion was sequenced for a study of a mutant IDH1 vaccine in newly diagnosed glioma. This clone has just one count. The antigen is unknown. The V end was cut by 0 bases, the J end by 0 bases, with 15 bases between. The CDR3 runs 17 residues. Per germline, CDR1 SGHRS and CDR2 YFSETQ. The sample's time point: week 47, end of study. Every single dose of the vaccine, 300 ug of mutant IDH1 20-mer peptide, came with topical imiquimod. The method was immunoSEQ multiplex PCR; TCRdb's version includes in-frame clones alone and lacks a portion of them. Of about 90,000 clones detected, 85% to 90% appear once; the ten largest clones hold 0.77%.

The clonotype comes from a woman between 50 and 59 years old with glioma. The V gene is TRBV5-1, the J gene TRBJ1-1, with D unresolved. This material consisted of PBMCs, taken from a glioma patient whose treatment included an IDH1 peptide vaccine. The CDR3, as DNA: TGCGCCAGCAGCTTGGCCTGGACGGAGGACGTGAACACTGAAGCTTTCTTT. Its translation: CASSLAWTEDVNTEAFF.